These T cell receptor beta chains were read from a single sample in a study of cytomegalovirus exposure and HLA in healthy donors. Assay used: immunoSEQ multiplex PCR; TCRdb lists only in-frame clones, some missing. The sample yields 84,000 or so clones, 76% seen once. The specimen sequenced was PBMCs. The receptors here all came from a male donor in good health and CMV-seronegative. Each CDR3 is given with its conserved first and last residue. D genes are given only for firm matches. The size of a clone is reported for some rows only, either as once, few or many, or as a class for expanded clones.

D	J	size	V	DNA	CDR3
NA	TRBJ1-5	NA	TRBV27	TGTGCCAGCAGTTTTAGGGGTTTGAATCAGCCCCAGCATTTT	CASSFRGLNQPQHF
NA	TRBJ2-5	once	TRBV9	TGTGCCAGCAGCGTAGCAGGAGGGCCCCGGGAGACCCAGTACTTC	CASSVAGGPRETQYF
NA	TRBJ2-7	NA	TRBV5-6	TGTGCCAGCAGCCCCCCGGCGAGGCGATTTTCCTCCTACGAGCAGTACTTC	CASSPPARRFSSYEQYF
TRBD2	TRBJ2-1	NA	TRBV9	TGTGCCAGCAGCGCCAGCGGGAGGGCCAGGGGAAATGAGCAGTTCTTC	CASSASGRARGNEQFF
NA	TRBJ1-1	NA	TRBV30	TGTGCCGGAGGGAGGAACACTGAAGCTTTCTTT	CAGGRNTEAFF
NA	TRBJ1-1	NA	TRBV11-1	TGTGCCAGCAGCTCCCTTTTGGGGGCGAACACTGAAGCTTTCTTT	CASSSLLGANTEAFF
NA	TRBJ1-1	NA	TRBV7-3	TGTGCCAGCAGCCCCAGCGGTCGGACTGAAGCTTTCTTT	CASSPSGRTEAFF
NA	TRBJ2-3	NA	TRBV7-6	TGTGCCAGCAGCTGGGGGGGCCTCACACATACGCAGTATTTT	CASSWGGLTHTQYF
NA	TRBJ1-5	NA	TRBV2	TGTGCCAGCAGTTCCAGGGTTGTTTCGAGCAATCAGCCCCAGCATTTT	CASSSRVVSSNQPQHF
NA	TRBJ1-6	NA	TRBV30	TGTGCCTGGAGATCACGACAGAGCAATTCACCCCTCCACTTT	CAWRSRQSNSPLHF
NA	TRBJ1-2	NA	TRBV2	TGTGCCAGCAGACCCGACAGATATGGCTACACCTTC	CASRPDRYGYTF
NA	TRBJ2-5	NA	TRBV18	TGTGCCAGCTCACCCGGGACTCCCCAAGAGACCCAGTACTTC	CASSPGTPQETQYF
NA	TRBJ2-7	NA	TRBV15	TGTGCCACCAGCAGAGATAAGGGGGTGAGGCCTTACGAGCAGTACTTC	CATSRDKGVRPYEQYF
TRBD1	TRBJ2-5	NA	TRBV2	TGTGCCAGCAGTTTAGGGACAGGGCAAGAGACCCAGTACTTC	CASSLGTGQETQYF
TRBD2	TRBJ2-5	NA	TRBV28	TGTGCCAGCAGTCGGGCTAGCGGGAGAGAGACCCAGTACTTC	CASSRASGRETQYF